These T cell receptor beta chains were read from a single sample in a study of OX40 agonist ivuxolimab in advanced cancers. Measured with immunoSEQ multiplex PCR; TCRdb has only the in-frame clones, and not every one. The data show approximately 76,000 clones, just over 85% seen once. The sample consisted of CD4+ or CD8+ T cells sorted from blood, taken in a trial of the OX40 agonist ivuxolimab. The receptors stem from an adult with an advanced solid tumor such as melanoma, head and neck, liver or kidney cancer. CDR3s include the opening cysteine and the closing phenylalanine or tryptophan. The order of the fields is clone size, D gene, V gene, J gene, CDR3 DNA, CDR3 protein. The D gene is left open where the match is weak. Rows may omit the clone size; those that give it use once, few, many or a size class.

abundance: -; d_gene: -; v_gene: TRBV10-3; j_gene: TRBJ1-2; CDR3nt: TGTGCCATCACCCGAGACAGGCCTTATGGCTACACCTTC; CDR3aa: CAITRDRPYGYTF
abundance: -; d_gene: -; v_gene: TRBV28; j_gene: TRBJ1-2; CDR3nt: TGTGCCAGCAGTTTAGATGGGATGGGCTATGGCTACACCTTC; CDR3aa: CASSLDGMGYGYTF
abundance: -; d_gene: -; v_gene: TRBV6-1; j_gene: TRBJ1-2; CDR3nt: TGTGCCAGCATCAGAGACGACCTGGGCTACACCTTC; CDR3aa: CASIRDDLGYTF
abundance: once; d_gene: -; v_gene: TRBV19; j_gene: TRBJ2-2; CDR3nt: TGTGCCAGTAGTATAGCGACGGGTCACACCGGGGAGCTGTTTTTT; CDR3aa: CASSIATGHTGELFF
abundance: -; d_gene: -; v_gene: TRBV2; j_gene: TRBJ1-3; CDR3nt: TGTGCCAGCAGTGAAGCCAGGGGCCTCTCTGGAAACACCATATATTTT; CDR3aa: CASSEARGLSGNTIYF
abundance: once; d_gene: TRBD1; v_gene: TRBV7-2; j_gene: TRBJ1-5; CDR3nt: TGTGCCAGCAGCCCAGGGACAGGGGGGGTTCAGCCCCAGCATTTT; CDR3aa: CASSPGTGGVQPQHF
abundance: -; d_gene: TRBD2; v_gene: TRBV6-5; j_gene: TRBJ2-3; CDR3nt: TGTGCCAGCAGAACCCTAGCGGGAATCACAGATACGCAGTATTTT; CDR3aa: CASRTLAGITDTQYF
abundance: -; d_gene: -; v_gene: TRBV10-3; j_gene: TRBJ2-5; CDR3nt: TGTGCCATTACTAGTTCCCCGTACCAAGAGACCCAGTACTTC; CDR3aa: CAITSSPYQETQYF
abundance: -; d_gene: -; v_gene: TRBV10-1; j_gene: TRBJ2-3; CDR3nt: TGCGCCAGCCTCAGGACTATCACAGATACGCAGTATTTT; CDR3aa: CASLRTITDTQYF
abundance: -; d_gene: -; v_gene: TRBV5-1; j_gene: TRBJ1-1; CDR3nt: TGCGCCAGCAGCCAAGATTGGGGGTGGAGCACTGAAGCTTTCTTT; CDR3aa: CASSQDWGWSTEAFF
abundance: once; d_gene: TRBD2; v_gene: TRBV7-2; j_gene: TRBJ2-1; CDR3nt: TGTGCCAGCAGCTTTAGCGGGGGAGGTGAGCAGTTCTTC; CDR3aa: CASSFSGGGEQFF
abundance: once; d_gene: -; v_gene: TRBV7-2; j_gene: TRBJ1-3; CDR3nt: TGTGCCAGCAGCTTAGGAAAGAGCTCTGGAAACACCATATATTTT; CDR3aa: CASSLGKSSGNTIYF
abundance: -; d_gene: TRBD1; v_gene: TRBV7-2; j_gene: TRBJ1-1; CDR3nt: TGTGCCAGCAGCTCCTACAGGGGGGACGCTTTCTTT; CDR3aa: CASSSYRGDAFF
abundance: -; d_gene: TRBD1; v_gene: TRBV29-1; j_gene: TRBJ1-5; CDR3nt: TGCAGCGTTCGACAGGGACATCAGCCCCAGCATTTT; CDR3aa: CSVRQGHQPQHF
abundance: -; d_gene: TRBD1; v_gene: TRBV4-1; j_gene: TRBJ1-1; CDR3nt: TGCGCCAGCAGCCGCACAGGGGGCGGGACTGAAGCTTTCTTT; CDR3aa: CASSRTGGGTEAFF
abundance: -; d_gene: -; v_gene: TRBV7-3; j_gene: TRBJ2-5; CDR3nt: TGTGCCAGCAGCTCGAGGGGTGGAGAGACCCAGTACTTC; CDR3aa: CASSSRGGETQYF
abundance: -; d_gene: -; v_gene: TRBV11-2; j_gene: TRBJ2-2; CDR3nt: TGTGCCAGCAGCTCTTGGAACACCGGGGAGCTGTTTTTT; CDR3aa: CASSSWNTGELFF
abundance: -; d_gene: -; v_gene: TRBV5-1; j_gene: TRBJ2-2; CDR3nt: TGCGCCAGCAGTCGGGGAGAAGTAACCGGGGAGCTGTTTTTT; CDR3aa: CASSRGEVTGELFF
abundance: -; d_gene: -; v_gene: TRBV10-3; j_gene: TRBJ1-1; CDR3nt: TGTGCCATCAGAGGGGCAGGGCGGGGAAACACTGAAGCTTTCTTT; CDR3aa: CAIRGAGRGNTEAFF
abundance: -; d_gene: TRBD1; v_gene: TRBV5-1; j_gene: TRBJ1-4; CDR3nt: TGCGCCAGCAGACAGGGACAGCAGAATGAAAAACTGTTTTTT; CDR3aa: CASRQGQQNEKLFF
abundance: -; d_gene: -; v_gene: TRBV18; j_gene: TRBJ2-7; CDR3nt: TGTGCCAGCTCGGCAGGGGCCACGGAAGATTACGAGCAGTACTTC; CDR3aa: CASSAGATEDYEQYF
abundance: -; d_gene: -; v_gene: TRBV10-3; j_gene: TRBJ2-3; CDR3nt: TGTGCCCTCCGAGGGGGGTCCACAGATACGCAGTATTTT; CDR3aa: CALRGGSTDTQYF
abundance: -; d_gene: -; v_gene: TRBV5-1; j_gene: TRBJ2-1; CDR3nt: TGCGCCAGCAGCTTGGCCGGACGAGCGAACATGGGTGAGCAGTTCTTC; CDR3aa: CASSLAGRANMGEQFF
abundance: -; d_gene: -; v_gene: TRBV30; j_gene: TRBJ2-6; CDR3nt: TGTGCCTGGGACAACGAGGCGTCATTTTGGTCTGGGGCCAACGTCCTGACTTTC; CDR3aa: CAWDNEASFWSGANVLTF